Each of the 25 T cell receptor beta chains below was sequenced from the same sample in a study of blood T cell repertoires in COVID-19. Only in-frame clones appear in the TCRdb table, and some are missing; sequencing was by immunoSEQ multiplex PCR. This table holds under 200,000 clones, about 80% found once. Specimen: peripheral blood. The receptors derive from a human donor with acute or convalescent COVID-19. The donor label of this sample is uncertain.

In this sample, this clone turned up once. The V call is TRBV7-3, the J call TRBJ1-1; D not certain. The CDR3 contains 13 residues. CDR1 and CDR2 (germline): SGHTA, FQGTGA. Trimming removed 3 bases at V and 1 base at J, with 6 bases between. The CDR3 sequence is CASSLDSNTEAFF. CDR3 nucleotides: TGTGCCAGCAGCTTGGACTCGAACACTGAAGCTTTCTTT.

The chain uses TRBV30 and TRBJ2-7; possible D gene TRBD2, 6 bases. V shed 3 bases and J shed 5 bases, with 17 bases lying between them. Germline V gene sequence: CDR1 GTSNPN, CDR2 SVGIG (reference sequence). This CDR3 is 14 amino acids long. CDR3 protein: CAWRAGTSSDEQYF. The CDR3 DNA is TGTGCCTGGAGGGCCGGGACTTCTTCTGACGAGCAGTACTTC. Filled out from reference TRBV30 and TRBJ2-7, the complete variable domain reads SQTIHQWPATLVQPVGSPLSLECTVEGTSNPNLYWYRQAAGRGLQLLFYSVGIGQISSEVPQNLSASRPQDRQFILSSKKLLLSDSGFYLCAWRAGTSSDEQYFGPGTRLTVT.

The genes are TRBV28 and TRBJ1-1; TRBD1 might be the D (5 bases). The CDR3 runs to 15 residues. The V end was cut by 2 bases, the J end by 5 bases, with 15 bases between. Per germline, CDR1 MDHEN and CDR2 SYDVKM. The DNA for the CDR3 is TGTGCCAGCAGTTTAAATCGGGGGTGGTGGACTGAAGCTTTCTTT. Its protein is CASSLNRGWWTEAFF. The full variable domain, completed using reference TRBV28 and TRBJ1-1, is DVKVTQSSRYLVKRTGEKVFLECVQDMDHENMFWYRQDPGLGLRLIYFSYDVKMKEKGDIPEGYSVSREKKERFSLILESASTNQTSMYLCASSLNRGWWTEAFFGQGTRLTVV.

The chain carries TRBV5-1 and TRBJ2-7; TRBD1 matches at 9 bases. CDR3 size: 16 residues. J gave up 7 bases and V 4 bases, and 15 bases lay outside the gene matches. CDR1 SGHRS and CDR2 YFSETQ come from the germline V gene. The CDR3 DNA sequence: TGCGCCAGCAGCCTGACCGGGACAGGGAACCTGGGGGAGCAGTACTTC. Its protein product is CASSLTGTGNLGEQYF. Variable domain in full (rest from reference TRBV5-1 and TRBJ2-7): KAGVTQTPRYLIKTRGQQVTLSCSPISGHRSVSWYQQTPGQGLQFLFEYFSETQRNKGNFPGRFSGRQFSNSRSEMNVSTLELGDSALYLCASSLTGTGNLGEQYFGPGTRLTVT.

The chain uses TRBV10-1 and TRBJ1-1, with D perhaps matching TRBD1 (5 bases). The ends were cut back, 5 bases at V and 6 bases at J, with 13 bases in the middle. CDR3 length equals 13 residues. In germline, CDR1 is WNHNN, CDR2 SYGVQD (reference sequence). The CDR3 DNA follows: TGCGCCAGCAGTCCGGGAGGAGGGGCTGAAGCTTTCTTT. Translating gives CASSPGGGAEAFF.

The chain links TRBV5-1 to TRBJ1-6; D not resolved. Germline V CDR1 and CDR2: SGHRS, YFSETQ. Trimming removed 0 bases from V and 6 bases from J, with 7 bases in between. This CDR3 region has 14 residues. CDR3 sequence reads: CASSLGESNSPLHF. CDR3 in DNA: TGCGCCAGCAGCTTGGGCGAGTCTAATTCACCCCTCCACTTT.

The chain is built from TRBV13 and TRBJ1-4, with 7 bases identical to TRBD1. CDR1 and CDR2 from the germline V gene are PRHDT and FYEKMQ (reference sequence). The CDR3 sequence is 15 residues long. Trimming removed 0 bases from V and 4 bases from J; junction bases left unmatched: 2. The CDR3 sequence is CASSLGTGSNEKLFF. In DNA form, the CDR3 reads TGTGCCAGCAGCTTAGGGACAGGGAGTAATGAAAAACTGTTTTTT.

The genes are TRBV9 and TRBJ2-1, with 11 bases that match TRBD2. Germline V gene sequence: CDR1 SGDLS, CDR2 YYNGEE. The CDR3 has 15 residues. Unmatched junction bases numbered 5, after V lost 5 bases and J lost 4 bases. The CDR3 sequence is CASSTTSGRYNEQFF. CDR3 coding DNA: TGTGCCAGCAGTACCACTAGCGGGAGATACAATGAGCAGTTCTTC.

This clone showed up just once. The genes are TRBV14 and TRBJ1-4; 11 positions match TRBD1. The V gene end was trimmed by 6 bases and the J gene end by 1 base; junction bases not matched to a gene: 4. This CDR3 contains 16 residues. Germline CDR1 reads SGHDN; CDR2 reads FVKESK. Here the CDR3 reads CASRLGTGGTNEKLFF. CDR3 coding DNA: TGTGCCAGCAGACTGGGGACAGGGGGAACTAATGAAAAACTGTTTTTT.

This chain's CDR3 is CASSVQGTQGYTF. Written as DNA, the CDR3 is TGTGCCAGCAGTGTACAGGGAACGCAGGGCTACACCTTC. The chain combines TRBV27 with TRBJ1-2; weak D call: TRBD1 (6 bases). V was cut by 5 bases and J by 8 bases, with 15 bases left in between. The length of the CDR3 is 13 residues. The germline V gene encodes CDR1 MNHEY and CDR2 SMNVEV (reference sequence).

About this clone: Germline and junction disagree at one end, which may indicate a read error. The genes are TRBV7-9 and TRBJ2-5; 14 nucleotides line up with TRBD2. Germline V gene lookup returns CDR1 SEHNR and CDR2 FQNEAQ (reference sequence). The CDR3 contains 17 residues. The CDR3 bases are TGTGCCAGCAGCCCGGGACTAGCGGGGGATGGGGGAGAGGCCCAGTACTTC. Translating gives CASSPGLAGDGGEAQYF.

This chain connects TRBV5-4 to TRBJ1-2; 10 bases are a match to TRBD1. Germline V gives CDR1 SGHNT, CDR2 YYREEE (reference sequence). With 0 bases clipped from V and 6 bases from J, the junction kept 5 bases outside the gene matches. The CDR3 length is 15 residues. The CDR3 region is CASSLVRTGGHGYTF. CDR3 nucleotides: TGTGCCAGCAGCTTGGTTCGGACAGGGGGACATGGCTACACCTTC.

The chain uses TRBV30 and TRBJ1-4; D might be TRBD1 (6 bases). The CDR3 is 16 residues long. CDR1 is GTSNPN, CDR2 SVGIG, per germline (reference sequence). The V gene lost 0 bases and the J gene lost 6 bases, with 17 bases spanning the gap. The CDR3 region is CAWSVPPVRGDEKLFF. Here the CDR3 DNA reads TGTGCCTGGAGTGTACCACCGGTCAGGGGAGATGAAAAACTGTTTTTT.

The chain joins TRBV3-1 (or the pseudogene TRBV3-2) to TRBJ2-7; 7 bases agree with TRBD1. Losses at the gene ends were 5 bases for V and 5 bases for J; bases not matched to a gene: 3. The CDR3 totals 12 residues. Germline V CDR1 and CDR2: LGHDT, YNNKEL (reference sequence). The CDR3 sequence is CASSIGGNEQYF. The CDR3 region has the DNA TGTGCCAGCAGCATAGGGGGCAACGAGCAGTACTTC.

The genes are TRBV6-5 and TRBJ2-3; a possible D gene is TRBD1 (6 bases). The ends were cut back, 6 bases at V and 6 bases at J, with 13 bases in the middle. The CDR3 covers 13 residues. CDR1 is MNHEY and CDR2 is SVGAGI in the germline V gene. The CDR3 is CASRIQGRDTQYF. The CDR3 DNA reads as TGTGCCAGCAGAATACAGGGTAGGGATACGCAGTATTTT.

J is TRBJ1-2 and V is TRBV25-1; D might be TRBD1 (5 bases). The CDR3 runs 15 residues. V was pared by 4 bases and J by 5 bases, with 17 bases between. In germline, CDR1 is MGHDK, CDR2 SYGVNS. In DNA form, the CDR3 reads TGTGCCAGCAGTGCCCTCGGGCAGGGTGATTATGGCTACACCTTC. This sequence encodes CASSALGQGDYGYTF.

This chain joins TRBV28 and TRBJ1-2; perhaps TRBD1 as D (6 bases). The V gene lost 2 bases and the J gene lost 9 bases, with 13 bases spanning the gap. Germline CDR1 MDHEN, CDR2 SYDVKM. This CDR3 is built from 13 residues. The CDR3 is CASSLRGGRSYTF. CDR3 bases: TGTGCCAGCAGTTTAAGGGGGGGAAGGAGCTACACCTTC.

In its sample, this clone was seen a few times. This sequence joins TRBV5-1 and TRBJ2-7; TRBD2 aligns across 10 bases. V was pared by 2 bases and J by 4 bases, with 6 bases of the junction left unmatched. The CDR3 covers 15 residues. Germline V gene sequence: CDR1 SGHRS, CDR2 YFSETQ. The CDR3 nucleotides are TGCGCCAGCAGCTTCGGCCTAGCGGGAGTTTACGAGCAGTACTTC. Its protein is CASSFGLAGVYEQYF.

The genes are TRBV19 and TRBJ1-5, with D uncertain. The CDR3 sequence is 14 residues long. Germline assignment: CDR1 LNHDA and CDR2 SQIVND (reference sequence). The ends were cut back, 2 bases at V and 7 bases at J, with 12 bases in the middle. CDR3 amino acids: CASSISRVVQPQHF. CDR3 DNA sequence: TGTGCCAGTAGTATATCGAGGGTTGTCCAGCCCCAGCATTTT.

The CDR3 coding sequence is TGTGCCAGCAGCCAAGAAGCGCGGGGGGGAATCAGCAATGAGCAGTTCTTC. Protein sequence: CASSQEARGGISNEQFF. V gene TRBV4-2 combines with J gene TRBJ2-1; 9 positions match TRBD2. J was trimmed by 6 bases and V by 0 bases; bases with no gene match: 9. The CDR3 spans 17 residues. Germline V CDR1 and CDR2: LGHNA, YNFKEQ.

V and J are TRBV6-2 or TRBV6-3 and TRBJ2-7; 11 nucleotides line up with TRBD2. CDR1 is MNHEY and CDR2 is SVGEGT in the germline V gene. This CDR3 has 17 amino acids. V was pared by 5 bases and J by 0 bases, with 9 bases of the junction left unmatched. Here the CDR3 reads CASSAGLAGGSSYEQYF. The CDR3 DNA reads TGTGCCAGCAGTGCCGGTCTAGCGGGGGGTTCCTCCTACGAGCAGTACTTC.

The CDR3 DNA reads as TGTGCCAGTAGTATAAAGGGAGACGCCTACGAGCAGTACTTC. Its translation is CASSIKGDAYEQYF. The V call is TRBV19, the J call TRBJ2-7, with a weak D call TRBD2 (5 bases). This CDR3 is built from 14 residues. The V gene lost 2 bases and the J gene lost 2 bases, with 10 bases spanning the gap. Germline CDR1 is LNHDA and CDR2 is SQIVND (reference sequence).

This chain links TRBV30 with TRBJ1-4; TRBD1 aligns across 9 bases. Trimming removed 0 bases from V and 5 bases from J; junction bases left unmatched: 10. Germline assignment: CDR1 GTSNPN and CDR2 SVGIG (reference sequence). This CDR3 has 17 amino acids. Here the CDR3 reads CAWSVNRDRVENEKLFF. As DNA, the CDR3 is TGTGCCTGGAGTGTTAACAGGGACAGGGTAGAGAATGAAAAACTGTTTTTT.

The chain recombines TRBV19 with TRBJ2-7, with 11 bases that match TRBD1. This CDR3 spans 15 amino acids. V lost 5 bases to trimming and J lost 3 bases; unmatched junction nucleotides: 6. CDR1 LNHDA and CDR2 SQIVND come from the germline V gene (reference sequence). CDR3 bases: TGTGCCAGTAGTGTCAGGACAGGGGGCCTCTACGAGCAGTACTTC. This codes for CASSVRTGGLYEQYF. Variable domain in full (rest from reference TRBV19 and TRBJ2-7): DGGITQSPKYLFRKEGQNVTLSCEQNLNHDAMYWYRQDPGQGLRLIYYSQIVNDFQKGDIAEGYSVSREKKESFPLTVTSAQKNPTAFYLCASSVRTGGLYEQYFGPGTRLTVT.

The V gene is TRBV10-2, the J gene TRBJ2-5, with TRBD1 matching over 10 bases. CDR1 is WSHSY, CDR2 SAAADI, per germline. The CDR3 spans 14 residues. With 10 bases clipped from V and 2 bases from J, the junction kept 7 bases outside the gene matches. CDR3 nucleotides: TGCGCCACCCGACAGGGGGCCCCACAAGAGACCCAGTACTTC. Residues: CATRQGAPQETQYF.